Listed here are 23 T cell receptor beta chains from one sample, sequenced in a study of T cells after yellow fever vaccination. TCRdb used MiXCR to reprocess the 5' RACE reads, holding one entry per CDR3 protein. The table has under 200,000 distinct CDR3 sequences, approximately 9.9% seen once; the top ten hold 36%. The material sequenced was CD8+ T cells sorted from PBMCs, taken 15 days after the yellow fever booster vaccination. These TCRs come from a man younger than 35 who received the YFV17D yellow fever vaccine.

The chain uses TRBV7-3 and TRBJ2-1, with D possibly matching TRBD2 (6 bases). Trimming cost V 4 bases and J 10 bases, with 11 bases left between them. The CDR3 loop spans 12 amino acids. Germline-derived CDR1 and CDR2 are SGHTA and FQGTGA. The CDR3 here is CASSSPGEEQFF. The CDR3 region has the DNA TGTGCCAGCAGCTCGCCGGGAGAGGAGCAGTTCTTC.

This clonotype was observed a handful of times. The chain joins TRBV12-3 or TRBV12-4 to TRBJ2-1; 11 bases match TRBD1. The CDR3 length is 15 residues. V trimming: 6 bases; J trimming: 5 bases; junction bases outside the gene matches: 6. The CDR3 protein is CASRPDRGLDNEQFF. The DNA of the CDR3 is TGTGCCAGCAGGCCGGACAGGGGGCTCGACAATGAGCAGTTCTTC.

This clonotype was counted only a few times. This chain joins TRBV7-8 and TRBJ1-4; D is uncertain. The germline V gene has CDR1 SGHVS and CDR2 FQNEAQ. The CDR3 is 14 residues long. Trimming stripped 2 bases from V and 4 bases from J, with 8 bases between. The CDR3 here is CASSLSMGNEKLFF. CDR3 DNA sequence: TGTGCCAGCAGCTTATCGATGGGTAATGAAAAACTGTTTTTT.

This rearrangement joins TRBV7-8 to TRBJ2-3, with 9 nucleotides matching TRBD2. The CDR3 covers 17 residues. V lost 1 base, J lost 2 bases, and 7 bases stayed unmatched. The germline V gene encodes CDR1 SGHVS and CDR2 FQNEAQ. The CDR3 protein is CASSLGPGTSPTDTQYF. In DNA form, the CDR3 reads TGTGCCAGCAGCTTAGGTCCCGGGACTAGCCCCACAGATACGCAGTATTTT.

This clonotype turned up a few times. The chain has TRBV6-2 or TRBV6-3 and TRBJ2-7, with D perhaps matching TRBD1 (6 bases). CDR3 length equals 14 residues. V lost 2 bases and J 3 bases, leaving 11 bases between the germline ends. Germline CDR1 is MNHEY and CDR2 is SVGEGT. CDR3 coding DNA: TGTGCCAGCAGTTACCGGACAGAGGACTACGAGCAGTACGTC. Amino acid sequence: CASSYRTEDYEQYV.

This clonotype turned up a few times. The genes are TRBV27 and TRBJ2-7; the match to TRBD2 covers 8 bases. The junction had 16 bases not matched to a gene; V was cut back by 6 bases and J by 3 bases. CDR1 and CDR2 from the germline V gene are MNHEY and SMNVEV (reference sequence). The CDR3 totals 17 residues. This chain's CDR3 is CASSPLLSGGPGYEQYF. CDR3 sequence (DNA): TGTGCCAGCAGCCCACTATTGTCGGGGGGGCCCGGCTACGAGCAGTACTTC.

This clonotype was counted only a few times. The chain combines TRBV7-6 with TRBJ2-1; D may correspond to TRBD1 or TRBD2 (5 bases each). V was clipped by 7 bases and J by 4 bases, with 17 bases between them. The CDR3 sequence is 15 residues long. From germline, CDR1 is SGHVS and CDR2 FNYEAQ. The CDR3 region has the DNA TGTGCCAGCACTCCTATTCGGGACCTATACAATGAGCAGTTCTTC. Its protein is CASTPIRDLYNEQFF. The whole variable domain, filled in from reference TRBV7-6 and TRBJ2-1, reads GAGVSQSPRYKVTKRGQDVALRCDPISGHVSLYWYRQALGQGPEFLTYFNYEAQQDKSGLPNDRFSAERPEGSISTLTIQRTEQRDSAMYRCASTPIRDLYNEQFFGPGTRLTVL.

This clonotype was seen ten or more times. This chain links TRBV5-1 with TRBJ2-7; either TRBD1 or TRBD2 may fit D (5 bases each). In germline, CDR1 is SGHRS, CDR2 YFSETQ. Trimming shortened V by 4 bases and J by 5 bases, and 19 bases separated the two germline ends. The CDR3 totals 15 residues. CDR3 amino acids: CASSLMGLAQNEQYV. In nucleotides, the CDR3 is TGCGCCAGCAGCCTCATGGGGCTAGCCCAAAACGAGCAGTACGTC.

This chain joins TRBV7-9 and TRBJ2-3; the D is unclear. Trimming took 2 bases from V and 0 from J, leaving 9 bases between them. Germline assignment: CDR1 SEHNR and CDR2 FQNEAQ (reference sequence). The CDR3 has 15 residues. CDR3 residues: CASSLWVASTDTQYF. The CDR3 nucleotides read TGTGCCAGCAGCTTATGGGTGGCAAGCACAGATACGCAGTATTTT.

The chain carries TRBV7-8 and TRBJ2-1, with 9 bases fitting TRBD2. J was trimmed by 8 bases and V by 11 bases; bases with no gene match: 13. The length of the CDR3 is 14 residues. CDR1 and CDR2 from the germline V gene are SGHVS and FQNEAQ. Here the CDR3 DNA reads TGTGCCGGAAGCACGGCGGGGGGGATGCATGAGCAGTTCTTC. Residues: CAGSTAGGMHEQFF.

The chain couples TRBV27 to TRBJ1-1; the D gene is possibly TRBD1 (5 bases). Germline V gives CDR1 MNHEY, CDR2 SMNVEV (reference sequence). Trimming cost V 6 bases and J 5 bases, with 19 bases left between them. The CDR3 runs 15 residues. The CDR3 sequence: CASRDLGEGKTEAFF. The DNA for the CDR3 is TGTGCCAGCAGAGACCTCGGGGAGGGGAAAACTGAAGCTTTCTTT.

This clonotype was detected a few times. The rearrangement uses TRBV9 and TRBJ2-2, with D possibly TRBD2 on 5 matching bases. The V gene lost 3 bases and the J gene lost 6 bases, with 18 bases spanning the gap. The length of the CDR3 is 16 residues. Germline CDR1 and CDR2: SGDLS and YYNGEE. CDR3 in amino acids: CASSGGPPRTPGELFF. Here the CDR3 DNA reads TGTGCCAGCAGCGGGGGTCCGCCCAGGACTCCCGGGGAGCTGTTTTTT.

J is TRBJ2-3 and V is TRBV4-1, with D uncertain. The CDR3 totals 15 residues. Germline assignment: CDR1 MGHRA and CDR2 YSYEKL. Trimming took off 0 bases at V and 6 bases at J, with 13 bases between the two ends. CDR3 residues: CASSQEDVFIDTQYF. As DNA, the CDR3 is TGCGCCAGCAGCCAAGAAGACGTTTTCATCGATACGCAGTATTTT.

This clonotype has a handful of counts. V is TRBV4-1 and J is TRBJ1-3; tentatively, D is TRBD1 (5 bases). CDR1 and CDR2 (germline): MGHRA, YSYEKL. The CDR3 is made up of 15 amino acids. V was cut by 3 bases and J by 0 bases, with 9 bases left in between. This CDR3 reads CASSQGQGSGNTIYF. In nucleotides, the CDR3 is TGCGCCAGCAGCCAGGGGCAGGGCTCTGGAAACACCATATATTTT.

This chain connects TRBV7-8 to TRBJ2-7, with D perhaps TRBD1 (6 bases). Germline CDR1 and CDR2: SGHVS and FQNEAQ. V lost 5 bases and J 8 bases, leaving 22 bases between the germline ends. This CDR3 has 15 amino acids. The CDR3 protein is CASSNREGTTGQQYV. The CDR3 nucleotides are TGTGCCAGCAGCAACAGGGAAGGAACTACTGGCCAGCAGTACGTC.

The chain uses TRBV9 and TRBJ1-5, with D uncertain. The CDR3 is 13 residues long. V gave up 4 bases and J gave up 4 bases, with 9 bases separating them. Germline V gives CDR1 SGDLS, CDR2 YYNGEE. Here the CDR3 reads CASSPESNQPQHF. CDR3 coding DNA: TGTGCCAGCAGCCCTGAGAGTAATCAGCCCCAGCATTTT. Combining the CDR3 with reference TRBV9 and TRBJ1-5 gives the whole variable domain DSGVTQTPKHLITATGQRVTLRCSPRSGDLSVYWYQQSLDQGLQFLIQYYNGEERAKGNILERFSAQQFPDLHSELNLSSLELGDSALYFCASSPESNQPQHFGDGTRLSIL.

Here the CDR3 DNA reads TGCAGTGCAGAAGACAGCGGGGGCCACTCCTACAATGAGCAGTTCTTC. Translated: CSAEDSGGHSYNEQFF. The chain is built from TRBV20-1 and TRBJ2-1, with 8 positions matching TRBD2. J lost 0 bases, V lost 6 bases, and 10 bases had no gene match. This CDR3 comprises 16 residues. The germline gives CDR1 DFQATT, CDR2 SNEGSKA (reference sequence).

A few counts support this clonotype. In DNA form, the CDR3 reads TGTGCCAGCAGCTCCTGGGGACAGGGGGCCGATGGCTACACCTTC. This sequence encodes CASSSWGQGADGYTF. This rearrangement joins TRBV9 to TRBJ1-2; 12 nucleotides line up with TRBD1. The germline CDR1 and CDR2 sequences are SGDLS and YYNGEE. This CDR3 is built from 15 residues. J was trimmed by 6 bases and V by 4 bases; bases with no gene match: 7.

The chain uses TRBV11-2 and TRBJ1-1; D is unclear. Germline values: CDR1 SGHAT, CDR2 FQNNGV. The V and J ends lost 2 bases and 10 bases respectively, with 11 bases between them. This CDR3 is built from 12 residues. CDR3 in DNA: TGTGCCAGCAGCTTAATTGGGGAGGGAGCTTTCTTT. This translates into CASSLIGEGAFF. Together with reference TRBV11-2 and TRBJ1-1, the CDR3 gives the full variable domain: EAGVAQSPRYKIIEKRQSVAFWCNPISGHATLYWYQQILGQGPKLLIQFQNNGVVDDSQLPKDRFSAERLKGVDSTLKIQPAKLEDSAVYLCASSLIGEGAFFGQGTRLTVV.

This clonotype was observed a handful of times. This chain uses TRBV5-6 with TRBJ2-7; D possibly uses TRBD1 or TRBD2 (5 bases each). The CDR3 is 14 amino acids. V was shortened by 3 bases and J by 1 base, with 11 bases between the two germline ends. CDR1 and CDR2 (germline): SGHDT, YYEEEE. The CDR3 reads CASSWRQGSYEQYV. Here the CDR3 DNA reads TGTGCCAGCAGCTGGAGGCAGGGTTCCTACGAGCAGTACGTC.

The V call is TRBV25-1, the J call TRBJ1-1, with D tentatively TRBD1 (5 bases). Germline V gives CDR1 MGHDK, CDR2 SYGVNS. Deletions cut 8 bases from V and 8 bases from J, with 12 bases between. The CDR3 runs to 11 residues. The CDR3, as DNA: TGTGCCAGCCTTCGGGGGGGGGAAGCTTTCTTT. This gives the protein CASLRGGEAFF.

This CDR3 is CASSSRTGARGMNTEAFF. DNA of the CDR3: TGTGCCAGCAGTTCTAGAACAGGGGCGCGGGGAATGAACACTGAAGCTTTCTTT. The chain is built from TRBV6-1 and TRBJ1-1; 7 bases are shared with TRBD1. CDR3 size: 18 residues. CDR1 is MNHNS and CDR2 is SASEGT in the germline V gene. Unmatched junction bases numbered 15, after V lost 5 bases and J lost 0 bases.

This clonotype was counted a few times. This rearrangement joins TRBV7-8 to TRBJ1-5, with TRBD1 identical over 11 bases. Trimming cost V 4 bases and J 9 bases; bases outside gene matches: 8. Germline CDR1 is SGHVS and CDR2 is FQNEAQ. There are 15 residues in the CDR3. The CDR3 DNA reads as TGTGCCAGCAGCTCCGGGACAGGGGGTATCGTGCCCCAGCATTTT. It encodes CASSSGTGGIVPQHF.